This record concerns one T cell receptor (beta chain) sequence. This specimen belongs to a study of CXCR4 blockade with PD-1 therapy in pancreatic cancer. This CDR3 has 12 amino acids. Germline CDR1 KGHSH, CDR2 LQKENI. J gave up 10 bases and V 5 bases, and 5 bases lay outside the gene matches. TCRdb's table, derived via immunoSEQ multiplex PCR, lists solely in-frame clones and lacks some. The sample includes 3,000 to 4,000 clones, approximately 50% of them seen just once. Sequencing used tumor tissue. The V gene is TRBV18, the J gene TRBJ2-5, with TRBD1 matching over 9 bases. The sequence came from a human donor with pancreatic ductal adenocarcinoma. CDR3 amino acids: CASSRDREFQYF. CDR3 in DNA: TGTGCCAGCTCAAGGGACAGGGAATTCCAGTACTTC.